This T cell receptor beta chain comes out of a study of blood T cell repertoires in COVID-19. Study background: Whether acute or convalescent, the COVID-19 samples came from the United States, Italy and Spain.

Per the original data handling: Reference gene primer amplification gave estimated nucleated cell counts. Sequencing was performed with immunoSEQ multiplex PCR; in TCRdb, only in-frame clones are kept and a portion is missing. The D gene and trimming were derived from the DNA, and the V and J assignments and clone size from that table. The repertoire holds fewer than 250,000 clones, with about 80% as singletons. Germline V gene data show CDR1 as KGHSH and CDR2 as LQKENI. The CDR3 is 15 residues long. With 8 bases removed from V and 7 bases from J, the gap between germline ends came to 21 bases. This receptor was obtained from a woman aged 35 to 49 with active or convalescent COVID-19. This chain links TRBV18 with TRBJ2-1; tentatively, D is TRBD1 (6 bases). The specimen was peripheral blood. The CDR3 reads CASRQSGGQLNEQFF. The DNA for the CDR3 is TGTGCCAGCCGGCAGAGTGGGGGCCAGCTAAATGAGCAGTTCTTC.